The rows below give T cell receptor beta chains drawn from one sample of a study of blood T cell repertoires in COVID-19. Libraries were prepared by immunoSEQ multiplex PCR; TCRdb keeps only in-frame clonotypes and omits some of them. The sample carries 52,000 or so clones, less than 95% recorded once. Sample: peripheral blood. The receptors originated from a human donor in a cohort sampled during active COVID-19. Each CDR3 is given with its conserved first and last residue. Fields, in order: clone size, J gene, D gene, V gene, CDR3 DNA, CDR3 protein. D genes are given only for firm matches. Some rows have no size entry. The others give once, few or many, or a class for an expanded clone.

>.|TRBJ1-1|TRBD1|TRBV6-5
TGTGCCAGCAGTCCACAGGGGGTAGGCACTGAAGCTTTCTTT
CASSPQGVGTEAFF
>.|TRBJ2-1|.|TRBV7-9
TGTGCCAGCAGCCATACTAGCTCCTACAATGAGCAGTTCTTC
CASSHTSSYNEQFF
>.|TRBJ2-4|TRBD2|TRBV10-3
TGTGCCATCATAACTAGCGGGAGGGCCGTTCGAATTCAGTACTTC
CAIITSGRAVRIQYF
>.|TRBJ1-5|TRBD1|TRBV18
TGTGCCAGCTCACCGTCACAGGGGAATCAGCCCCAGCATTTT
CASSPSQGNQPQHF
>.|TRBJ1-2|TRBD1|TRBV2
TGTGCCAGCAACCCCGGGACAGGTGAATACTATGGCTACACCTTC
CASNPGTGEYYGYTF
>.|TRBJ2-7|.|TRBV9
TGTGCCAGCAGCCCCGAAGCGGAGGGCTACGAGCAGTACTTC
CASSPEAEGYEQYF
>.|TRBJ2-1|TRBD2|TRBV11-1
TGTGCCAGCAGCGTATCTAGCGGGAGCTCCTACAATGAGCAGTTCTTC
CASSVSSGSSYNEQFF
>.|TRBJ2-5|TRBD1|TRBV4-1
TGCGCCAGCAGCCAAGGAGGGGGCTGGGAGACCCAGTACTTC
CASSQGGGWETQYF
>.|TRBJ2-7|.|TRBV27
TGTGCCAGCAGTGTTCTCACAACGGGACACGGCTACGAGCAGTACTTC
CASSVLTTGHGYEQYF
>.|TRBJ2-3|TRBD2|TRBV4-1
TGCGCCAGCAGCCAAGATGGGGGGGGACTAGCAACAGATACGCAGTATTTT
CASSQDGGGLATDTQYF
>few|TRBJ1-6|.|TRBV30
TGTGCCTGGAAAGGAGGGAATAATTCACCCCTCCACTTT
CAWKGGNNSPLHF
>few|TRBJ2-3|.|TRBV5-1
TGCGCCAGCAGCCGTGAGCGGAGGTACACAGATACGCAGTATTTT
CASSRERRYTDTQYF
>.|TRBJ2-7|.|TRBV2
TGTGCCAGCAGTGACAGGGAAGGCTACGAGCAGTACTTC
CASSDREGYEQYF
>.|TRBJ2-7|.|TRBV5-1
TGCGCCAGCAGCTTGGACAGGGATTACGAGCAGTACTTC
CASSLDRDYEQYF
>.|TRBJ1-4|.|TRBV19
TGTGCCAGTAGGAGGATCGCAACTAATGAAAAACTGTTTTTT
CASRRIATNEKLFF
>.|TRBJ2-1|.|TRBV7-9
TGTGCCAGCAGCTCAACTCTCGGGACTCCGTTGGAGAATGAGCAGTTCTTC
CASSSTLGTPLENEQFF
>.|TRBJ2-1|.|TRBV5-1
TGCGCCAGCAGCTTGGTACAGAACCTAAATGAGCAGTTCTTC
CASSLVQNLNEQFF